What follows describes a single T cell receptor beta chain. Profiling relied on immunoSEQ multiplex PCR, and the TCRdb table lists in-frame clones only, not all of them. The sample yields 300,000 to 500,000 clones, around nine tenths seen once. Treatment described: about 20 received Ad26.COV2.S at low or high dose, single or two shots; about 5 received placebo; per-sample allocation not given. Specimens were obtained on day 63 following the first vaccine or placebo injection. This Boston cohort included adults aged 18-55 years. The data originate from a study of Ad26.COV2.S vaccination and SARS-CoV-2 variants. Study-level background: Ad26.COV2.S given intramuscularly, once or twice 56 days apart.

V was shortened by 5 bases and J by 4 bases, with 14 bases between the two germline ends. The CDR3 is 14 residues long. Germline CDR1 reads SGHAT; CDR2 reads FQNNGV. This receptor was identified in a person between 18 and 59 years old who received the Ad26.COV2.S COVID-19 vaccine or a placebo. The starting material was peripheral blood, obtained in a trial of Ad26.COV2.S vaccine versus placebo. The gene calls are TRBV11-2 and TRBJ1-1; D possibly corresponds to TRBD1 (5 bases). CDR3 sequence (DNA): TGTGCCAGCAGCCGAGGCAGGGCAGCCACTGAAGCTTTCTTT. As protein: CASSRGRAATEAFF.